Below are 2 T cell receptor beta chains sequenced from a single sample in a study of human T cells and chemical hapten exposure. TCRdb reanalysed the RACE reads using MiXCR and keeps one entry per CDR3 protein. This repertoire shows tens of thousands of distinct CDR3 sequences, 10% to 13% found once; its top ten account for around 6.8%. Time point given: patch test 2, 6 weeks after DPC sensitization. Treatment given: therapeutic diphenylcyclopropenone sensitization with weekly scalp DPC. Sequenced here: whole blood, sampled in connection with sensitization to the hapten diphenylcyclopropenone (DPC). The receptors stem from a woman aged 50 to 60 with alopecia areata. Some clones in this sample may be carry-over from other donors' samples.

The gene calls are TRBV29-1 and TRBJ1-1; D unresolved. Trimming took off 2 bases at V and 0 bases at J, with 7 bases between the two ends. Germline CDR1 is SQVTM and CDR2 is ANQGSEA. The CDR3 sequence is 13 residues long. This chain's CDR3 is CSVEKDMNTEAFF. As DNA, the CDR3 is TGCAGCGTTGAAAAGGATATGAACACTGAAGCTTTCTTT.

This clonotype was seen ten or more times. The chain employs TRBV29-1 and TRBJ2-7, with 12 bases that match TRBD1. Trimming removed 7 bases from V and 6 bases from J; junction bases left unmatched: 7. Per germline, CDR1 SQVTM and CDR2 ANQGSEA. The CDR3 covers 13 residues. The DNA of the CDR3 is TGCAGCGGAGCCGGGACAGGGGGCTCCGAGCAGTACTTC. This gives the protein CSGAGTGGSEQYF.